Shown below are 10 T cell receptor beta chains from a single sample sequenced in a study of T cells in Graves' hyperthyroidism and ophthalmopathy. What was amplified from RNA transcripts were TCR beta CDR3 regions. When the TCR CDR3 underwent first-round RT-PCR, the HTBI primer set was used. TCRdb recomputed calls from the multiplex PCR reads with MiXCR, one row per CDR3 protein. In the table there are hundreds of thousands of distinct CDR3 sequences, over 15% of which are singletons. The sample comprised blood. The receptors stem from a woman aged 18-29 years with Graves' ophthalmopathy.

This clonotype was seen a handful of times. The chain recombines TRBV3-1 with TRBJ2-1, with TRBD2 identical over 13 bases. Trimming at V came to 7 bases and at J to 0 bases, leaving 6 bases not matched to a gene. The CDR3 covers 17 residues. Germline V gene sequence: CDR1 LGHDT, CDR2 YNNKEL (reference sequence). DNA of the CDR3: TGTGCCAGCAACCAGAGGACTAGCGGGAGCTCCTACAATGAGCAGTTCTTC. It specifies CASNQRTSGSSYNEQFF.

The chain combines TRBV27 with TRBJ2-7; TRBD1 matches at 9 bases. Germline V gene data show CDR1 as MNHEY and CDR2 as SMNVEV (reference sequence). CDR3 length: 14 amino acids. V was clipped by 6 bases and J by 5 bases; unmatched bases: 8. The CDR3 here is CASRRDREIDEQYF. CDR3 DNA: TGTGCCAGCAGAAGGGACAGGGAAATTGACGAGCAGTACTTC.

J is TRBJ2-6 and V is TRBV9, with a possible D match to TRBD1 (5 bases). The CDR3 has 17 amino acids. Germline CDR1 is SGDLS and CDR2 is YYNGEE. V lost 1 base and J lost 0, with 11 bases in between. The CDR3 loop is CASSVPRASSGANVLTF. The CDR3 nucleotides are TGTGCCAGCAGCGTACCCAGGGCAAGCTCTGGGGCCAACGTCCTGACTTTC.

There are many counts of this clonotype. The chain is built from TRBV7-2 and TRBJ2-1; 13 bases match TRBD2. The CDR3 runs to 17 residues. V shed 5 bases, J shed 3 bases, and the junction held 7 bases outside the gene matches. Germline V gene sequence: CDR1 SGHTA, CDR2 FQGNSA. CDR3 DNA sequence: TGTGCCAGCAGCCCGGCCTGGACTAGCGGGGGCTACAATGAGCAGTTCTTC. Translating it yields CASSPAWTSGGYNEQFF.

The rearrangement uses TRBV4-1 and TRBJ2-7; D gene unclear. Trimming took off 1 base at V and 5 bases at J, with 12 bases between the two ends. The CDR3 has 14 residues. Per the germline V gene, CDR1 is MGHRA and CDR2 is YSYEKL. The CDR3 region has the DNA TGCGCCAGCAGCCAAGTAGGGAATTGGGACGAGCAGTACTTC. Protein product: CASSQVGNWDEQYF.

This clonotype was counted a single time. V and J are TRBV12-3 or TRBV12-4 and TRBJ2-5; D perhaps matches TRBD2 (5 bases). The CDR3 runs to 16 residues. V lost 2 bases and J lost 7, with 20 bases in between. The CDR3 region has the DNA TGTGCCAGCAGTTTACGGCGGTGGAATGAGGAGGTGACCCAGTACTTC. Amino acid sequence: CASSLRRWNEEVTQYF.

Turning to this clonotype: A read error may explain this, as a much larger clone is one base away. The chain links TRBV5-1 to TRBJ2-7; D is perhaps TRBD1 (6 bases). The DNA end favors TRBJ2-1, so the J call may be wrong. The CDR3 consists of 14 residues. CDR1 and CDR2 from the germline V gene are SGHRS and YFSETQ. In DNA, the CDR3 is TGCGCCAGCAGCTTGTTGGTGACAGGCTACGAGCAGTTCTTC. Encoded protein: CASSLLVTGYEQFF.

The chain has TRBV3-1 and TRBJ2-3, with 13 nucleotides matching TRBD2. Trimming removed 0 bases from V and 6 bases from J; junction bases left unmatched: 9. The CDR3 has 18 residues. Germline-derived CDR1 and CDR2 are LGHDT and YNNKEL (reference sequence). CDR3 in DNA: TGTGCCAGCAGCCAAGATATACTAGCGGGAGGGCCGAAGGATACGCAGTATTTT. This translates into CASSQDILAGGPKDTQYF.

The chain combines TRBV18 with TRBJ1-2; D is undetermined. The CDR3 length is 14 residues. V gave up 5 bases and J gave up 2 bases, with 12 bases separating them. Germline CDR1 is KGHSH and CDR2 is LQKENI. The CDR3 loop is CASSSRGINYGYTF. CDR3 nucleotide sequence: TGTGCCAGCTCATCCCGTGGAATAAACTATGGCTACACCTTC. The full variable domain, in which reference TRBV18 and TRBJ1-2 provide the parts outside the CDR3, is NAGVMQNPRHLVRRRGQEARLRCSPMKGHSHVYWYRQLPEEGLKFMVYLQKENIIDESGMPKERFSAEFPKEGPSILRIQQVVRGDSAAYFCASSSRGINYGYTFGSGTRLTVV.

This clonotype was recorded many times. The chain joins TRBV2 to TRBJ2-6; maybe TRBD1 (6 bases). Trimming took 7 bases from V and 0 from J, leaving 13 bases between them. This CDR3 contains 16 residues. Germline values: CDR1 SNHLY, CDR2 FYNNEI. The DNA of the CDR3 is TGTGCCAGCACCAGGACAGCTAGCTCTGGGGCCAACGTCCTGACTTTC. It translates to CASTRTASSGANVLTF.